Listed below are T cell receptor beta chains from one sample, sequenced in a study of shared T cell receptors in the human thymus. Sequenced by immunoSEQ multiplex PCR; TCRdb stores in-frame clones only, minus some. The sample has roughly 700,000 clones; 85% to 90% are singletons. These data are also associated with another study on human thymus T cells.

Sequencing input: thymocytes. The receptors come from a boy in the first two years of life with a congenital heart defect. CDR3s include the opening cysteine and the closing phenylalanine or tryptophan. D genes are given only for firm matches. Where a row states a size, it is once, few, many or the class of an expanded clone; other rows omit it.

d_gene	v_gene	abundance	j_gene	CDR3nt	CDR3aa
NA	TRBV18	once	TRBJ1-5	TGTGCCAGCTCCACCAAGGAGCAGCCCCAGCATTTT	CASSTKEQPQHF
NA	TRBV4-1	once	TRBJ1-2	TGCGCCAGCAGCCAAGATTTGGGGGGGACTAACTATGGCTACACCTTC	CASSQDLGGTNYGYTF
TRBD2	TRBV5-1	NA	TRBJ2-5	TGCGCCAGCAGCTTGGACCCGGGACTAGGCTCTGGGACCCAGTACTTC	CASSLDPGLGSGTQYF
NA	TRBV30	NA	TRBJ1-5	TGTGCCTGGAGTGTACGGGGTAGCAATCAGCCCCAGCATTTT	CAWSVRGSNQPQHF
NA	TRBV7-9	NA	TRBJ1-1	TGTGCCAGCAGCTTCCCCGGGAACACTGAAGCTTTCTTT	CASSFPGNTEAFF
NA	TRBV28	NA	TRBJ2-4	TGTGCCAGCAGTTTCGGGGGAGGCAAAAACATTCAGTACTTC	CASSFGGGKNIQYF
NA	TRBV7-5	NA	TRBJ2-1	TGTGCCAGAAGCTTAGTCCCTTCCTTTGCTAGACCCTCCTACAATGAGCAGTTCTTC	CARSLVPSFARPSYNEQFF
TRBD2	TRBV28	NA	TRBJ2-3	TGTGCCAGCAGTTTGGGTGGGCGGGAGGACACAGATACGCAGTATTTT	CASSLGGREDTDTQYF
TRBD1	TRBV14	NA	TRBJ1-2	TGTGCCAGCAGCCAACGAGGGACAGGGATTTCCTATGGCTACACCTTC	CASSQRGTGISYGYTF
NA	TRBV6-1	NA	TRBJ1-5	TGTGCCAGCAGTGACGGCCTCTCTTGGGGAGGGAATTCTGGTCAGCCCCAGCATTTT	CASSDGLSWGGNSGQPQHF
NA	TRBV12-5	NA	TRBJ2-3	TGTCCATTAAGGGGCGAGGACACAGATACGCAGTATTTT	CPLRGEDTDTQYF
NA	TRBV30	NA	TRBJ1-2	TGTGCCTGGAGTGATTACCGGAGTAACTATGGCTACACCTTC	CAWSDYRSNYGYTF
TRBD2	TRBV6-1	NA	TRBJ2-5	TGTGCCACCCGGAGAAGACTAGCGGGAGAAGAGACCCAGTACTTC	CATRRRLAGEETQYF
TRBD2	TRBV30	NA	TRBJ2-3	TGTGCCTGGAGTGCCTTGGGGGAGGGTAGAACTGCGGAAGATACGCAGTATTTT	CAWSALGEGRTAEDTQYF
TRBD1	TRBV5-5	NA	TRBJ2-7	TGTGCCAGCAGCTTATGGGACAGCTCCTACGAGCAGTACTTC	CASSLWDSSYEQYF
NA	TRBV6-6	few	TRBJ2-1	TGTGCCAGCAGAGTTATTGGCGGGGATGAGCAGTTCTTC	CASRVIGGDEQFF
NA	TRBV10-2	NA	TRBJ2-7	TGCGCCAGCAGTGAGTCGAGAGAGTACGAGCAGTACTTC	CASSESREYEQYF
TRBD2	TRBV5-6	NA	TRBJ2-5	TGTGCCAGCAGCTCCGGGGGGGCTAGCGGGAGTGAAGAGACCCAGTACTTC	CASSSGGASGSEETQYF
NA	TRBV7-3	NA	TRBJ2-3	TGTGCCAGCAGCGTCCCCGGAGATACGCAGTATTTT	CASSVPGDTQYF
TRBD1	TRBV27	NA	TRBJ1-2	TGTGCCAGCAGTTTTTATAAACGGACAGGGCCCTATGGCTACACCTTC	CASSFYKRTGPYGYTF
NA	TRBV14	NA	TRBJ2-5	TGTGCCAGCAGCCGGGGAGGCCAAGGGACCCAGTACTTC	CASSRGGQGTQYF
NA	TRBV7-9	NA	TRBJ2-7	TGTGCCAGCAGCTTAGACGAGCAGTACTTC	CASSLDEQYF
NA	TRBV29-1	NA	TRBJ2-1	TGCAGCGTCCTACTTCACAGGGACAATGAGCAGTTCTTC	CSVLLHRDNEQFF
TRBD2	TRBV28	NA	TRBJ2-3	TGTGCCAGCAGCCTTACGGGACTAGCGGGAGGGCCCATCTGGGAAGATACGCAGTATTTT	CASSLTGLAGGPIWEDTQYF
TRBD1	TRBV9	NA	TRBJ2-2	TGTGCCAGCAGCCCACCAGGGACAGGCCTTAAGGGGGACACCGGGGAGCTGTTTTTT	CASSPPGTGLKGDTGELFF
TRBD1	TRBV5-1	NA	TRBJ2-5	TGCGCCAGCAGCCTCCATGGACAGGCCCTCTCAGAGACCCAGTACTTC	CASSLHGQALSETQYF
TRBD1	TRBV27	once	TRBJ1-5	TGTGCCAGCAGTTTAGCCCCGGGACAGGATAAGCCCCAGCATTTT	CASSLAPGQDKPQHF
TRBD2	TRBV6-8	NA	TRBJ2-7	TGTGCCAGCCCAGGGCGGGAGGCCAATTACGAGCAGTACTTC	CASPGREANYEQYF
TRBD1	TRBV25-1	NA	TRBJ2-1	TGTGCCAGCAGGTCGCCGGGACAGGAGCACAATGAGCAGTTCTTC	CASRSPGQEHNEQFF
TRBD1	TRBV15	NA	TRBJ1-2	TGTGCCACCAGCTCGGACAGGGGTCGGCGGGGCTATGGCTACACCTTC	CATSSDRGRRGYGYTF
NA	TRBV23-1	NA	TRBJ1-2	TGCGCCAGCAGTACGGAAATGGGCAGGGGCCTAACACCTAACTATGGCTACACCTTC	CASSTEMGRGLTPNYGYTF
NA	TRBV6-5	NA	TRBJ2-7	TGTGCCAGCAGTTACTCGAAACCGGGAGTCTCCTACGAGCAGTACTTC	CASSYSKPGVSYEQYF
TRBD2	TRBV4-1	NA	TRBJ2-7	TGCGCCAGCAGCCGGGCGGGGACTAGCTCCTACGAGCAGTACTTC	CASSRAGTSSYEQYF
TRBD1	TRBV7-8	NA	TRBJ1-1	TGTGCCAGCAGGCTATTGGCCCCCATGCTAGGGACAGGGGCGCCGGAAGCTTTCTTT	CASRLLAPMLGTGAPEAFF
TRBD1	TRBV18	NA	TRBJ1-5	TGTGCCAGCTCTCGGGCACAGGGGGGCAATCAGCCCCAGCATTTT	CASSRAQGGNQPQHF
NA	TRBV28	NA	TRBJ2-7	TGTGCCAGCAAAGGCGGGGCAACCTACGAGCAGTACTTC	CASKGGATYEQYF
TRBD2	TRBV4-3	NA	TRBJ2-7	TGCGCCAGCAGCCAAGAAGTCCGGACTAGCGGGACGGATACCTACGAGCAGTACTTC	CASSQEVRTSGTDTYEQYF
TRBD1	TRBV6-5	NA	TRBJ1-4	TGTGCCAGCAGTTCCCGACAGGGATTCAATGAAAAACTGTTTTTT	CASSSRQGFNEKLFF
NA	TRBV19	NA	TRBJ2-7	TGTGCCAGTAGTATCGCGGCAGGGGTAAACGAGCAGTACTTC	CASSIAAGVNEQYF
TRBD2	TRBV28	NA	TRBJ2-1	TGTGCCAGCAGCCCTAGCGGGAGGGCCAGTAATGAGCAGTTCTTC	CASSPSGRASNEQFF
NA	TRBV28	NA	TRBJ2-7	TGTGCCAGCAGTTTGACAGGTTGCTACGAGCAGTACTTC	CASSLTGCYEQYF
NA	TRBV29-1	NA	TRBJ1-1	TGCAGCGTAGGGGGGGAAGGGAACACTGAAGCTTTCTTT	CSVGGEGNTEAFF
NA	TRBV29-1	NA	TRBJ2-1	TGCAGCGTTGAAACCCTAGCGTTTTCCGACAATGAGCAGTTCTTC	CSVETLAFSDNEQFF
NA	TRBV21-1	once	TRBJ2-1	TGTGCCAGCACCCCTGGGGAGTACAATGAGCAGTTCTTC	CASTPGEYNEQFF